Given below is one TCR beta chain in context. This sample is part of a study of blood T cell repertoires in COVID-19. Study overall: The United States, Italy and Spain provided the acute and convalescent COVID-19 samples. From T cells, B-cell-depleted T cells, or PBMCs came the material, which was cDNA or gDNA.

The CDR3 consists of 16 residues. V lost 4 bases to trimming and J lost 7 bases; unmatched junction nucleotides: 11. Germline CDR1 LGHDT, CDR2 YNNKEL (reference sequence). In the study's own analysis: Using reference gene primer amplification, nucleated cell counts were estimated. Generated by immunoSEQ multiplex PCR, the TCRdb table keeps only in-frame clones and is missing some. V and J calls and clone size are copied from that table; D and trimming were computed from the DNA. The sample records 310,000 or so clones, more than 75% being singletons. What was sequenced was peripheral blood. This sequence joins TRBV3-1 (or the pseudogene TRBV3-2) and TRBJ1-5, with 9 bases lining up with TRBD1. This TCR was recovered from a woman between 45 and 65 years old with acute or convalescent COVID-19. The CDR3 DNA sequence: TGTGCCAGCAGCCCTAAGTACAGGGGGCCTCGGCAGCCCCAGCATTTT. This sequence encodes CASSPKYRGPRQPQHF.